The next 23 T cell receptor beta chains were all read from a single sample in a study of naive and memory T cell subsets. The beta constant-region primer was an equimolar mix of two oligonucleotides covering TRBC1 and TRBC2. TCRdb reprocessed the UMI-ligation and nested PCR reads with MiXCR, giving one entry per CDR3 protein. The sample lists 120,000 to 150,000 distinct CDR3 sequences; about 15% were seen once. Sequencing input: naive CD4+ T cells from blood. Receptors were obtained from a human donor in good health.

The CDR3 DNA reads as TGTGCCAGCTCACCTCCGGTCGAGGAGACCCAGTACTTC. This codes for CASSPPVEETQYF. The gene calls are TRBV18 and TRBJ2-5, with D uncertain. This CDR3 is 13 amino acids long. V dropped 3 bases and J dropped 5 bases, with 10 bases sitting between them. Per germline, CDR1 KGHSH and CDR2 LQKENI.

This sequence joins TRBV27 and TRBJ2-7; 9 bases map to TRBD1. This CDR3 contains 14 residues. Germline CDR1 reads MNHEY; CDR2 reads SMNVEV (reference sequence). V was pared by 6 bases and J by 3 bases, with 6 bases of the junction left unmatched. The DNA of the CDR3 is TGTGCCAGCAGACCGGGACAGGGTCGCTACGAGCAGTACTTC. Residues: CASRPGQGRYEQYF.

In this sample, this clonotype turned up once. The chain joins TRBV29-1 to TRBJ2-3; no clear D gene. CDR3 size: 9 residues. V was pared by 4 bases and J by 9 bases, with 5 bases between. Germline values: CDR1 SQVTM, CDR2 ANQGSEA. CDR3 residues: CSVGNTQYF. The CDR3 coding sequence is TGCAGCGTTGGGAACACGCAGTATTTT.

The gene calls are TRBV4-1 and TRBJ2-3; TRBD2 aligns across 13 bases. J lost 4 bases, V lost 1 base, and 5 bases had no gene match. Germline-derived CDR1 and CDR2 are MGHRA and YSYEKL. CDR3 length equals 17 residues. In nucleotides, the CDR3 is TGCGCCAGCAGCCAAGCAGGGACTAGCGGGAATGCAGATACGCAGTATTTT. This translates into CASSQAGTSGNADTQYF.

The rearrangement uses TRBV29-1 and TRBJ2-7; the D gene is possibly TRBD1 (7 bases). Trimming cost V 0 bases and J 2 bases, with 14 bases left between them. CDR3 length: 15 amino acids. CDR1 and CDR2 (germline): SQVTM, ANQGSEA. CDR3: CSVEDRGTATYEQYF. The CDR3 nucleotides read TGCAGCGTTGAAGATCGGGGGACAGCTACCTACGAGCAGTACTTC.

This clonotype was detected only a few times. The rearrangement links TRBV20-1 to TRBJ2-4; D not certain. Trimming removed 0 bases from V and 0 bases from J, with 3 bases in between. This CDR3 contains 13 residues. Germline-derived CDR1 and CDR2 are DFQATT and SNEGSKA (reference sequence). Here the CDR3 DNA reads TGCAGTGCTAGAGAGGTAGCCAAAAACATTCAGTACTTC. This translates into CSAREVAKNIQYF.

The chain combines TRBV19 with TRBJ1-3, with D possibly being TRBD1 (6 bases). Germline V CDR1 and CDR2: LNHDA, SQIVND (reference sequence). V lost 3 bases, J lost 4 bases, and 10 bases lay in between. CDR3 length: 14 residues. CDR3 coding DNA: TGTGCCAGTAGTATCAGGGGCTCCGGAAACACCATATATTTT. Translated: CASSIRGSGNTIYF.

This clonotype has a count of ten or more. CDR3 bases: TGCAGTGCTAGAAGCTGGTTTGGGACCTCAGGGGCCCAGTACTTC. It encodes CSARSWFGTSGAQYF. The V and J genes are TRBV20-1 and TRBJ2-5; maybe TRBD1 (6 bases). Trimming removed 2 bases from V and 9 bases from J, with 22 bases in between. The CDR3 runs 15 residues. Germline V gene sequence: CDR1 DFQATT, CDR2 SNEGSKA (reference sequence).

V usage is TRBV20-1 and J usage is TRBJ2-5; D might be TRBD1 or TRBD2, each matching 5 bases. CDR1 DFQATT and CDR2 SNEGSKA come from the germline V gene (reference sequence). This CDR3 has 16 residues. Trimming removed 5 bases from V and 1 base from J, with 20 bases in between. CDR3 region: CSAPKRTRGFQETQYF. The CDR3, as DNA: TGCAGTGCTCCCAAGCGCACCCGGGGCTTCCAAGAGACCCAGTACTTC.

This clonotype was recorded a few times. The chain has TRBV7-9 and TRBJ2-2; TRBD2 matches 12 bases. CDR3 size: 16 residues. CDR1 and CDR2 (germline): SEHNR, FQNEAQ (reference sequence). The ends lost 4 bases at V and 4 bases at J; junction bases unmatched: 4. CDR3 residues: CASSSGTSGFTGELFF. The CDR3 DNA reads as TGTGCCAGCAGCTCCGGGACTAGCGGGTTCACCGGGGAGCTGTTTTTT.

This clonotype was detected many times. The rearrangement joins TRBV11-1 to TRBJ2-3, with D unclear. Trimming removed 2 bases from V and 1 base from J, with 1 base in between. The V gene's germline CDR1 is SGHAT and CDR2 FQDESV (reference sequence). This CDR3 has 12 residues. In DNA form, the CDR3 reads TGTGCCAGCAGCTTACGCACAGATACGCAGTATTTT. Its protein product is CASSLRTDTQYF.

This clonotype showed up just a few times. V and J are TRBV28 and TRBJ2-3; D remains ambiguous. The CDR3 is made up of 12 amino acids. Germline V gene data show CDR1 as MDHEN and CDR2 as SYDVKM. The V gene lost 2 bases and the J gene lost 5 bases, with 5 bases spanning the gap. The CDR3 sequence is CASSLVQDTQYF. Written as DNA, the CDR3 is TGTGCCAGCAGTTTAGTACAAGATACGCAGTATTTT.

The chain combines TRBV5-1 with TRBJ2-7, with a weak D call TRBD1 (5 bases). The CDR3 is 14 amino acids. Germline V gene lookup returns CDR1 SGHRS and CDR2 YFSETQ. Between the trimmed V and J ends, which lost 2 bases and 4 bases, there was a span of 13 bases. The CDR3 sequence is CASSLEPGPYEQYF. The CDR3, as DNA: TGCGCCAGCAGCTTAGAACCAGGGCCATACGAGCAGTACTTC.

This chain connects TRBV5-1 to TRBJ2-1; the D gene could be TRBD1 or TRBD2 (5 bases each). Germline V gene lookup returns CDR1 SGHRS and CDR2 YFSETQ. The V gene lost 2 bases and the J gene lost 5 bases, with 14 bases spanning the gap. This CDR3 is built from 15 residues. The CDR3 region is CASSFGSGTNNEQFF. The CDR3 DNA reads as TGCGCCAGCAGCTTCGGTTCTGGGACCAACAATGAGCAGTTCTTC.

This clonotype showed up just a few times. The V and J genes are TRBV5-1 and TRBJ2-5; a weak D match, TRBD1 (5 bases). Germline V gene sequence: CDR1 SGHRS, CDR2 YFSETQ. This CDR3 has 13 residues. Trimming stripped 0 bases from V and 6 bases from J, with 9 bases between. The CDR3 DNA reads TGCGCCAGCAGCTTGGGGGGCCTAAAGACCCAGTACTTC. Its protein is CASSLGGLKTQYF.

This clonotype has only a few counts. The chain recombines TRBV27 with TRBJ2-5; no definite D call. CDR1 is MNHEY, CDR2 SMNVEV, per germline (reference sequence). This CDR3 is 15 amino acids long. Trimming left V 1 base short and J 0 bases short, with 9 bases between. This chain's CDR3 is CASSLFGPHQETQYF. As DNA, the CDR3 is TGTGCCAGCAGTTTATTTGGACCCCACCAAGAGACCCAGTACTTC.

The V call is TRBV20-1, the J call TRBJ1-4, with TRBD1 matching over 10 bases. Trimming took 0 bases from V and 2 from J; bases not matched to a gene: 3. This CDR3 is 16 amino acids long. Germline CDR1 and CDR2: DFQATT and SNEGSKA (reference sequence). The CDR3 region is CSARDPGQGTNEKLFF. CDR3 coding DNA: TGCAGTGCTAGAGATCCGGGACAGGGGACTAATGAAAAACTGTTTTTT.

The V gene is TRBV5-4, the J gene TRBJ2-1; the match to TRBD2 covers 14 bases. The V gene end was trimmed by 0 bases and the J gene end by 9 bases; junction bases not matched to a gene: 5. The germline V gene has CDR1 SGHNT and CDR2 YYREEE (reference sequence). CDR3 length: 16 amino acids. The CDR3: CASSLDGTSGSSEQFF. In DNA form, the CDR3 reads TGTGCCAGCAGCTTGGATGGGACTAGCGGGAGTAGTGAGCAGTTCTTC.

This clonotype was seen a handful of times. The chain recombines TRBV7-9 with TRBJ1-1; the D is unclear. Germline loops: CDR1 SEHNR, CDR2 FQNEAQ (reference sequence). The germline V and J ends were trimmed by 4 bases and 2 bases, with 8 bases remaining between them. The length of the CDR3 is 13 residues. The CDR3 DNA reads as TGTGCCAGCAGCTCCCATTTTAACACTGAAGCTTTCTTT. Its translation is CASSSHFNTEAFF. Full variable domain (outside the CDR3, taken from reference TRBV7-9 and TRBJ1-1): DTGVSQNPRHKITKRGQNVTFRCDPISEHNRLYWYRQTLGQGPEFLTYFQNEAQLEKSRLLSDRFSAERPKGSFSTLEIQRTEQGDSAMYLCASSSHFNTEAFFGQGTRLTVV.

This clonotype was picked up a small number of times. The rearrangement links TRBV24-1 to TRBJ2-1; 8 bases match TRBD2. Germline CDR1 KGHDR, CDR2 SFDVKD. The junction had 13 bases not matched to a gene; V was cut back by 6 bases and J by 7 bases. CDR3 length: 16 amino acids. The CDR3 reads CATSMGTSGTRNEQFF. DNA of the CDR3: TGTGCCACCAGTATGGGTACTAGCGGAACCCGAAATGAGCAGTTCTTC.

DNA of the CDR3: TGCAGCGTCCAGGGGGAGATCGACTCCGAGCAGTACTTC. Its protein product is CSVQGEIDSEQYF. The chain couples TRBV29-1 to TRBJ2-7; TRBD1 aligns across 7 bases. Germline lookup yields CDR1 SQVTM and CDR2 ANQGSEA. Losses at the gene ends were 6 bases for V and 6 bases for J; bases not matched to a gene: 11. The CDR3 is 13 amino acids.

V usage is TRBV29-1 and J usage is TRBJ2-5, with 16 bases identical to TRBD2. This CDR3 region has 15 residues. Losses at the gene ends were 6 bases for V and 5 bases for J; bases not matched to a gene: 6. CDR1 is SQVTM, CDR2 ANQGSEA, per germline. CDR3 in DNA: TGCAGCGTAAAGGGACTAGCGGGAGGGTGGGAGACCCAGTACTTC. Protein: CSVKGLAGGWETQYF.

This clonotype has more than one count but fewer than ten. The chain joins TRBV10-3 to TRBJ2-7; 10 bases align to TRBD2. Unmatched junction bases numbered 7, after V lost 0 bases and J lost 2 bases. There are 17 residues in the CDR3. The germline CDR1 and CDR2 sequences are ENHRY and SYGVKD. CDR3 residues: CAISESGGTSVTYEQYF. For the CDR3, the DNA is TGTGCCATCAGTGAGTCGGGCGGGACTAGCGTCACCTACGAGCAGTACTTC.